These 5 T cell receptor beta chains were sequenced from one sample in a study of blood T cells in healthy people across ages. With a J-beta primer mix and a sample-barcoded 5' primer, a second PCR ran 7 to 11 cycles. Each CDR3 protein gets one entry after TCRdb re-called the 5' RACE reads with MiXCR. The data show 1.5 million to 2 million distinct CDR3 sequences, with approximately 30% seen just once and roughly 8% held by the top ten. The sequencing sample was made of blood. These TCRs come from a woman in her thirties in good health.

The rearrangement joins TRBV7-2 to TRBJ2-4; 10 bases align to TRBD1. Matching the DNA end better, TRBJ2-7 makes the J call doubtful. The CDR3 runs 14 residues. Germline CDR1 SGHTA, CDR2 FQGNSA. CDR3 protein: CASSQSGQGYEQYF. CDR3 nucleotides: TGTGCCAGCAGCCAATCGGGACAGGGGTACGAGCAGTACTTC.

This clonotype was seen a handful of times. The V and J genes are TRBV5-1 and TRBJ2-3; D may be TRBD2 (6 bases). The CDR3 sequence is 16 residues long. V was shortened by 0 bases and J by 4 bases, with 15 bases between the two germline ends. Germline V gene sequence: CDR1 SGHRS, CDR2 YFSETQ. The CDR3 coding sequence is TGCGCCAGCAGCTTGGGAACGGGAGTTTTATCAGATACGCAGTATTTT. It yields the protein CASSLGTGVLSDTQYF. Looking up the rest from reference TRBV5-1 and TRBJ2-3 gives the full variable domain: KAGVTQTPRYLIKTRGQQVTLSCSPISGHRSVSWYQQTPGQGLQFLFEYFSETQRNKGNFPGRFSGRQFSNSRSEMNVSTLELGDSALYLCASSLGTGVLSDTQYFGPGTRLTVL.

This clonotype has just one count. Possible read error: a much larger clone is one base away. The V gene is TRBV12-3 or TRBV12-4, the J gene TRBJ1-4; a possible D gene is TRBD1 (5 bases). The CDR3 contains 14 residues. CDR3 nucleotide sequence: TGTGCCAGCACCCATCTCCAGGGAGGAGAAAAACGGTTTTTT. This codes for CASTHLQGGEKRFF.

The rearrangement uses TRBV7-9 and TRBJ2-1; the D is unclear. V lost 5 bases and J 8 bases, leaving 10 bases between the germline ends. The CDR3 loop spans 12 amino acids. The germline CDR1 and CDR2 sequences are SEHNR and FQNEAQ (reference sequence). Here the CDR3 reads CASSPDLDEQFF. The CDR3 DNA reads as TGTGCCAGCAGCCCAGACTTGGATGAGCAGTTCTTC.

Only a few counts were recorded for this clonotype. The chain couples TRBV7-7 to TRBJ2-7, with 8 bases matching TRBD2. The V and J ends lost 5 bases and 5 bases, in that order; junction bases with no gene match: 8. The CDR3 has 14 amino acids. Germline V gene lookup returns CDR1 SSHAT and CDR2 FNYEAQ (reference sequence). In nucleotides, the CDR3 is TGTGCCAGCAGCCAGGGACTAGGAGGAGACGAGCAGTACTTC. Protein: CASSQGLGGDEQYF.